Each of the 4 T cell receptor beta chains below was sequenced from the same sample in a study of beta chain features in type 1 diabetes. Since all of the isolated RNA was reverse transcribed, expressed TCRB transcripts were what got sequenced. Sequenced by immunoSEQ multiplex PCR; TCRdb stores in-frame clones only, minus some. The sample shows about 110,000 clones, less than 40% of them seen only once. The specimen sequenced was stem cell memory CD4+ T cells from blood. The receptors stem from a young woman in good health.

V and J are TRBV19 and TRBJ1-5; D call uncertain. Germline V gene lookup returns CDR1 LNHDA and CDR2 SQIVND (reference sequence). The ends were cut back, 3 bases at V and 15 bases at J, with 12 bases in the middle. The CDR3 is made up of 11 amino acids. DNA of the CDR3: TGTGCCAGTAGTATGGGTGGAAACAGGCATTTT. It codes for CASSMGGNRHF.

This clone is a singleton in its sample. The chain joins TRBV5-6 to TRBJ1-4; D unclear. CDR3 size: 14 residues. Trimming took 0 bases from V and 8 from J, leaving 11 bases between them. The V gene's germline CDR1 is SGHDT and CDR2 YYEEEE. In nucleotides, the CDR3 is TGTGCCAGCAGCTTGGGTGGAGGCGGCGAAAAACTGTTTTTT. It yields the protein CASSLGGGGEKLFF.

This chain uses TRBV11-3 with TRBJ2-2; maybe TRBD2 (6 bases). Germline V lookup: CDR1 SGHNT, CDR2 YENEEA. The CDR3 length is 16 residues. V lost 1 base to trimming and J lost 1 base, with 10 bases between them. This chain's CDR3 is CASSLVGSGNTGELFF. CDR3 coding DNA: TGTGCCAGCAGCTTAGTCGGGAGCGGGAACACCGGGGAGCTGTTTTTT.

The V and J genes are TRBV30 and TRBJ2-7, with D possibly TRBD2 on 5 matching bases. CDR3 length: 13 residues. V was pared by 4 bases and J by 4 bases, with 14 bases between. CDR1 and CDR2 (germline): GTSNPN, SVGIG (reference sequence). CDR3 sequence (DNA): TGTGCCTGGAACGAGGGAAACCGGTACGAGCAGTACTTC. Translation gives CAWNEGNRYEQYF.